The 13 T cell receptor beta chains below come from one sample, sequenced in a study of T cells in Graves' hyperthyroidism and ophthalmopathy (dated by TCRdb to between 2018 and 2021). Libraries were prepared through multiplex PCR. The instrument was an Illumina HiSeq 2000. The TCR beta CDR3 regions were amplified from the RNA transcripts. The first round of RT-PCR for the TCR CDR3 was performed with the HTBI primer set and the Qiagen OneStep RT-PCR kit. TCRdb handled the public reads itself, with Q25 trimming in fastp and clone calling in MiXCR, and kept productive beta chains. Rows merge per CDR3 protein into single entries with the most common DNA and genes. This sample lists around 350,000 distinct CDR3 sequences; approximately 17% were detected once. The ten most abundant clones make up 30% to 35% of the sample. Sequenced input: blood. The receptor source for this set is a woman aged 25 to 39 with Graves' hyperthyroidism that later progressed to Graves' ophthalmopathy.

Many counts were recorded for this clonotype. V and J are TRBV12-3 or TRBV12-4 and TRBJ2-1; D tentatively fits TRBD1 or TRBD2 (6 bases each). Trimming removed 6 bases at V and 1 base at J, with 25 bases between. CDR3 length: 19 amino acids. In DNA, the CDR3 is TGTGCCAGCAGCCCTAGGCTGGGGGGCTTGCCAAAATCCTACAATGAGCAGTTCTTC. It yields the protein CASSPRLGGLPKSYNEQFF.

The rearrangement joins TRBV18 to TRBJ1-5; D unresolved. Germline V gene lookup returns CDR1 KGHSH and CDR2 LQKENI. Trimming took off 4 bases at V and 4 bases at J, with 8 bases between the two ends. This CDR3 comprises 13 residues. CDR3 DNA: TGTGCCAGCTCACTCGACCCAAATCAGCCCCAGCATTTT. It specifies CASSLDPNQPQHF.

This clonotype has at least ten counts. This chain links TRBV6-2 or TRBV6-3 with TRBJ1-5; D may be TRBD1 (6 bases). The CDR3 runs 14 residues. Germline V lookup: CDR1 MNHEY, CDR2 SVGEGT. Trimming took 6 bases from V and 9 from J, leaving 18 bases between them. The CDR3 DNA is TGTGCCAGCAGGAGATCAGGGGTGGAGTTGCCCCAGCATTTT. Its translation: CASRRSGVELPQHF.

This clonotype was picked up many times. The rearrangement uses TRBV27 and TRBJ2-5, with D perhaps assigned TRBD1 or TRBD2 (6 bases each). The CDR3 length is 16 residues. Trimming pared 0 bases from V and 5 bases from J, leaving 16 bases between. Germline V gives CDR1 MNHEY, CDR2 SMNVEV (reference sequence). Here the CDR3 reads CASSLSRGARTETQYF. In DNA form, the CDR3 reads TGTGCCAGCAGTTTATCAAGGGGGGCGCGGACGGAGACCCAGTACTTC.

The chain combines TRBV28 with TRBJ1-6; D is ambiguous. Trimming removed 6 bases from V and 2 bases from J, with 5 bases in between. This CDR3 has 13 amino acids. The germline V gene has CDR1 MDHEN and CDR2 SYDVKM. Here the CDR3 DNA reads TGTGCCAGCAGGAGTACCTATAATTCACCCCTCCACTTT. Residues: CASRSTYNSPLHF.

V is TRBV28 and J is TRBJ2-4, with TRBD2 matching over 7 bases. The CDR3 sequence is 18 residues long. With 3 bases clipped from V and 7 bases from J, the junction kept 18 bases outside the gene matches. Germline lookup yields CDR1 MDHEN and CDR2 SYDVKM. CDR3 protein: CASSLLQGGRGAGNIQYF. CDR3 in DNA: TGTGCCAGCAGTTTGCTCCAAGGCGGGAGAGGGGCTGGGAACATTCAGTACTTC.

This clonotype was observed a handful of times. This rearrangement joins TRBV6-1 to TRBJ2-7, with 7 bases matching TRBD1. V lost 5 bases to trimming and J lost 5 bases; unmatched junction nucleotides: 9. CDR1 is MNHNS and CDR2 is SASEGT in the germline V gene. This CDR3 has 14 residues. CDR3 region: CASSLTGYSNEQYF. The CDR3 DNA sequence: TGTGCCAGCAGTCTGACAGGGTATTCCAACGAGCAGTACTTC.

In the case of this clonotype: Given a much more abundant clone one base away, this may be a read error. The V gene is TRBV6-2 or TRBV6-3, the J gene TRBJ1-5, with 10 bases identical to TRBD1. This CDR3 is built from 15 residues. Germline loops: CDR1 MNHEY, CDR2 SVGEGT. Trimming cost V 6 bases and J 5 bases; bases outside gene matches: 7. This CDR3 reads CASSRTGGSDQPQHF. The CDR3 DNA follows: TGTGCCAGCAGCCGGACAGGGGGAAGCGATCAGCCCCAGCATTTT.

At least ten counts were recorded for this clonotype. CDR3 nucleotide sequence: TGTGCCAGCAGTTACCAGGACAGGTTTTACGAGCAGTACTTC. The encoded protein is CASSYQDRFYEQYF. This chain links TRBV6-6 with TRBJ2-7; TRBD1 agrees at 7 bases. CDR3 length: 14 residues. Per the germline V gene, CDR1 is MNHNY and CDR2 is SVGAGI (reference sequence). V gave up 2 bases and J gave up 4 bases; unmatched junction bases: 5.

There are many counts of this clonotype. The V call is TRBV6-1, the J call TRBJ1-5; no reliable D call. Germline CDR1 is MNHNS and CDR2 is SASEGT. The V and J ends lost 5 bases and 1 base respectively, with 12 bases between them. CDR3 length: 15 amino acids. The CDR3 nucleotides are TGTGCCAGCAGTTCTGGGGTGTGGAGCAATCAGCCCCAGCATTTT. This sequence encodes CASSSGVWSNQPQHF.

This clonotype occurred many times. The chain is built from TRBV28 and TRBJ1-5; no clear D gene. V was cut by 6 bases and J by 5 bases, with 11 bases left in between. Germline CDR1 is MDHEN and CDR2 is SYDVKM. CDR3 length: 13 residues. The CDR3 DNA follows: TGTGCCAGCAGCTTCGTCAGTTATCAGCCCCAGCATTTT. As protein: CASSFVSYQPQHF. The entire variable domain, with the rest obtained from reference TRBV28 and TRBJ1-5, is as follows: DVKVTQSSRYLVKRTGEKVFLECVQDMDHENMFWYRQDPGLGLRLIYFSYDVKMKEKGDIPEGYSVSREKKERFSLILESASTNQTSMYLCASSFVSYQPQHFGDGTRLSIL.

V usage is TRBV29-1 and J usage is TRBJ2-7; D might be TRBD1 (6 bases). Germline V gives CDR1 SQVTM, CDR2 ANQGSEA. V lost 4 bases and J lost 2, with 12 bases in between. This CDR3 has 13 residues. The CDR3 DNA is TGCAGCGTTGGGGGGCCAGGGGCCTACGAGCAGTACTTC. Its translation: CSVGGPGAYEQYF.

This clonotype showed up many times. J is TRBJ2-5 and V is TRBV5-1; the match to TRBD2 covers 13 bases. Trimming removed 2 bases from V and 1 base from J; junction bases left unmatched: 2. Per the germline V gene, CDR1 is SGHRS and CDR2 is YFSETQ. The CDR3 loop spans 16 amino acids. The CDR3 region has the DNA TGCGCCAGCAGCTTCCGACTAGCGGGGGGCCAAGAGACCCAGTACTTC. It is translated as CASSFRLAGGQETQYF.